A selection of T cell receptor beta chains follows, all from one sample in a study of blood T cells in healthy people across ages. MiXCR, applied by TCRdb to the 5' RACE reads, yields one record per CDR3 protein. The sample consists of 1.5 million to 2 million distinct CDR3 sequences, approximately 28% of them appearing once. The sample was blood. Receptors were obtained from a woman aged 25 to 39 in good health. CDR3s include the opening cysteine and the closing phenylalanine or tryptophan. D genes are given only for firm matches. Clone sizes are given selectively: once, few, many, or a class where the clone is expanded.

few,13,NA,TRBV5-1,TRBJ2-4,TGCGCCAGCAGCCACGGGGCTTCTCTGGAGCAGTACTTC,CASSHGASLEQYF
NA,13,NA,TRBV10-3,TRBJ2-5,TGTGCCATCAACGGACAGACAGACTACAAGCAGTACTTC,CAINGQTDYKQYF
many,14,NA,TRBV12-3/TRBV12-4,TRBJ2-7,TGTGCCAGCAGTATAGGACCGGGGTCCTACGAGCAGTACTTC,CASSIGPGSYEQYF
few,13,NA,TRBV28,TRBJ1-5,TGTGCCAGCACCCTTCCGGGAAATCAGCCCCAGCATTTT,CASTLPGNQPQHF
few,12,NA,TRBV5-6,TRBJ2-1,TGTGCCAGCGGCCGAGTTGAGTTTGAGCAGTTCTTC,CASGRVEFEQFF
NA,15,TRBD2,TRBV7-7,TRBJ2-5,TGTGCCAGCAGCTCGCGGGGGGGCTTCCCAGAGACCCAGTACTTC,CASSSRGGFPETQYF
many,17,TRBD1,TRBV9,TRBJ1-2,TGTGCCAGCAGCCAGGGACAGGGGCCTACCCCTTCCTGGGGCTACACCTTC,CASSQGQGPTPSWGYTF
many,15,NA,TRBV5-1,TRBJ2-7,TGCGCCAGCAGGAGCACAGGTGCAAGCTCCTACGAGCAGTACTTC,CASRSTGASSYEQYF
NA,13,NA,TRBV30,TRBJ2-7,TGTGCCTGGAGGAAGAGCAGCGGCTACGAGCAGTACTTC,CAWRKSSGYEQYF
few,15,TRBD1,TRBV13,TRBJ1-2,TGTGCCAGCAGCCCGAAGGACAGGGGAGGGTATGGCTACACCTTC,CASSPKDRGGYGYTF
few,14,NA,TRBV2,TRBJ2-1,TGTGCCAGCAGCGTCGACAGGGACTTTGGTGAGCAGTTCTTC,CASSVDRDFGEQFF
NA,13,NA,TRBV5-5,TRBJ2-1,TGTGCCGGCAGCTTAGACATCCTCAATGAGCAGTTCTTC,CAGSLDILNEQFF
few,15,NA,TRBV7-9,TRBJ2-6,TGTGCCAGCAGCTTCCGGATGAGTGGGGCCAACGTCCTGACTTTC,CASSFRMSGANVLTF
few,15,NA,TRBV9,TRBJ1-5,TGTGCCAGCAGCGCCGAAACGGGGGATGGCCAGCCCCAGCATTTT,CASSAETGDGQPQHF
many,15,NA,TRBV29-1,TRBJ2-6,TGCAGCGCACACGACAGGACCTCTGGGGCCAACGTCCTGACTTTC,CSAHDRTSGANVLTF
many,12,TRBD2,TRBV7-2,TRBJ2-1,TGTGCCAGCAGCCGGACTAGCGGAGAGCAGTTCTTC,CASSRTSGEQFF
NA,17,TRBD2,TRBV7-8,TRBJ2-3,TGTGCCAGCACCCAAGGGCTGACTAGCAGACGCACAGATACGCAGTATTTT,CASTQGLTSRRTDTQYF
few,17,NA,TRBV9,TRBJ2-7,TGTGCCAGCAGCCCCGCGCCCCGGGGCCTAACCAGTTACGAGCAGTACTTC,CASSPAPRGLTSYEQYF
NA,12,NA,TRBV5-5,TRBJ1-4,TGTGCCAGCAGCTCATATGGGGAAAAACTGTTTTTT,CASSSYGEKLFF
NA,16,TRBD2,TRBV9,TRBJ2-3,TGTGCCAGCAGCGTAGGGACTAGCTGGGGCACAGATACGCAGTATTTT,CASSVGTSWGTDTQYF
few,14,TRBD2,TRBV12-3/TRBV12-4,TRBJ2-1,TGTGCCAGCAGTTTAGGGACTAGCGGGAGGAAGGAGTTCTTC,CASSLGTSGRKEFF
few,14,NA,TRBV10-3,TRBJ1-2,TGTGCCATCAGTGAGCCGGACCGCCGTGAGGGCTACACCTTC,CAISEPDRREGYTF
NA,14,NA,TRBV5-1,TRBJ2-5,TGCGCCAGCAGCTTGGATGCAGGGATGGAGACCCAGTACTTC,CASSLDAGMETQYF
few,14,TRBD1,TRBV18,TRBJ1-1,TGTGCCAGCAGCCCCCGGACAGGGGACACTGAAGCTTTCTTT,CASSPRTGDTEAFF
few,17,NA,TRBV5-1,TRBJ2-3,TGCGCCAGCAGCTATGGGTACCATCGGGACAGCACAGATACGCAGTATTTT,CASSYGYHRDSTDTQYF
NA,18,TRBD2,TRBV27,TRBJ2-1,TGTGCCAGCAGTTCCCTCGCCGGACTAGCGGGGGGATACAATGAGCAGTTCTTC,CASSSLAGLAGGYNEQFF
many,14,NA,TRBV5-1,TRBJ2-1,TGCGCCAGTCGACAGACCTCGGGGGCCAATGAGCAGTTCTTC,CASRQTSGANEQFF
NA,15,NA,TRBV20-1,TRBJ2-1,TGCAGTGCTAGAGATCTTACCGGGAGTAGGAATGAGCAGTTCTTC,CSARDLTGSRNEQFF
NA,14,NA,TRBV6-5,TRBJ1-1,TGTGCCAGCAGGACGCGTGGGGGGGACACTGAAGCTTTCTTT,CASRTRGGDTEAFF
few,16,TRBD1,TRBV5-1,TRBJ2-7,TGCGCCAGCAGCTCGATACAGGGGGCGGATTTCGGCGAGCAGTACTTC,CASSSIQGADFGEQYF
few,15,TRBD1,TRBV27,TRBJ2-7,TGTGCCAGCGGAGACCCAGGGGGCGCGACCTACGAGCAGTACTTC,CASGDPGGATYEQYF
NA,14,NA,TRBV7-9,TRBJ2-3,TGTGCCAGCAGCTTCTATGGGGAGAGAGATACGCAGTATTTT,CASSFYGERDTQYF
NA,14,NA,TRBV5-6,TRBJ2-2,TGTGCCAGCAGCTTGGGCGGGGTCGCCGGGGAGCTGTTTTTT,CASSLGGVAGELFF
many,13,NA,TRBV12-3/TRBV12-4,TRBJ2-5,TGTGCCAGCAGTTTTGGGCAGTTAGAGACCCAGTACTTC,CASSFGQLETQYF
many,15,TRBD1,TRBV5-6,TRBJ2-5,TGTGCCAGCAGCTTGACAGGGGGGCTTCGTGAGACCCAGTACTTC,CASSLTGGLRETQYF
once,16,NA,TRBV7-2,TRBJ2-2,TGTGCCAGCAGCTTGCGCGGCGTAGGGAACACCGGGGAGCTGTTTTTT,CASSLRGVGNTGELFF
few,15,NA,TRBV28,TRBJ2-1,TGTGCCAGCAGGTCTACAGGGAGCTCCTACAATGAGCAGTTCTTC,CASRSTGSSYNEQFF
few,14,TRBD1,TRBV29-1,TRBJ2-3,TGCAGCCAAGGAGTGAGGGGGCTAGAAGATACGCAGTATTTT,CSQGVRGLEDTQYF